Following are 15 T cell receptor beta chains from one sample sequenced in a study of T-cell memory formation after mild COVID-19. MiXCR was run by TCRdb on the 5' RACE reads, yielding one entry per CDR3 protein. The table has about 410,000 distinct CDR3 sequences, approximately 19% seen once. Sequenced sample: PBMCs or a T cell subset sorted from them (not recorded which). The receptor source for this set is a man between 18 and 35 years old who had mild COVID-19 (a few samples of this study predate the infection). Cell type and time point are not known.

The sample holds a few counts of this clonotype. The V call is TRBV5-1, the J call TRBJ1-2; D remains ambiguous. CDR3 length equals 14 residues. Between the trimmed V and J ends, which lost 0 bases and 3 bases, there was a span of 9 bases. Germline V gives CDR1 SGHRS, CDR2 YFSETQ. CDR3 nucleotides: TGCGCCAGCAGCTTGGGTGCCTTATACTATGGCTACACCTTC. This sequence encodes CASSLGALYYGYTF. The complete variable domain, with remaining parts taken from reference TRBV5-1 and TRBJ1-2, reads KAGVTQTPRYLIKTRGQQVTLSCSPISGHRSVSWYQQTPGQGLQFLFEYFSETQRNKGNFPGRFSGRQFSNSRSEMNVSTLELGDSALYLCASSLGALYYGYTFGSGTRLTVV.

The chain uses TRBV4-1 and TRBJ2-1, with D possibly TRBD2 on 6 matching bases. The germline CDR1 and CDR2 sequences are MGHRA and YSYEKL. Trimming stripped 1 base from V and 2 bases from J, with 12 bases between. The CDR3 contains 16 residues. The CDR3 DNA reads TGCGCCAGCAGCCAAGGTACGGGACTTCCCTACAATGAGCAGTTCTTC. It yields the protein CASSQGTGLPYNEQFF.

This clonotype was detected a few times. The chain has TRBV28 and TRBJ2-1, with D maybe TRBD2 (6 bases). This CDR3 has 14 amino acids. Trimming stripped 6 bases from V and 10 bases from J, with 19 bases between. In germline, CDR1 is MDHEN, CDR2 SYDVKM. This CDR3 is CASRTPGLLREQFF. CDR3 sequence (DNA): TGTGCCAGCAGGACCCCGGGACTGCTGCGAGAGCAGTTCTTC.

In the case of this clonotype: This may stem from a read error, because a much larger clone lies one nucleotide away. J is TRBJ2-2 and V is TRBV4-3, with 9 bases matching TRBD1. This CDR3 region has 18 residues. Germline loops: CDR1 LGHNA, CDR2 YSLEER. CDR3 region: CASSQEEHRGLNTRELFF. The DNA for the CDR3 is TGCGCCAGCAGCCAAGAGGAACACAGGGGGCTGAACACCAGGGAGCTGTTTTTT.

The chain uses TRBV20-1 and TRBJ2-3; a weak D match, TRBD1 (5 bases). CDR1 and CDR2 from the germline V gene are DFQATT and SNEGSKA (reference sequence). V shed 5 bases and J shed 1 base, with 13 bases lying between them. The CDR3 spans 14 residues. The chain's CDR3 is CSADSSTRTDTQYF. In DNA form, the CDR3 reads TGCAGTGCTGACAGTAGCACCCGCACAGATACGCAGTATTTT.

This chain joins TRBV7-2 and TRBJ2-5; D may match TRBD1 or TRBD2 (6 bases each). V gave up 6 bases and J gave up 3 bases, with 11 bases separating them. The V gene's germline CDR1 is SGHTA and CDR2 FQGNSA. The CDR3 length is 13 residues. CDR3 sequence reads: CASREGGKETQYF. The CDR3 DNA is TGTGCCAGCAGGGAAGGGGGGAAAGAGACCCAGTACTTC. The full variable domain, completed using reference TRBV7-2 and TRBJ2-5, is GAGVSQSPSNKVTEKGKDVELRCDPISGHTALYWYRQSLGQGLEFLIYFQGNSAPDKSGLPSDRFSAERTGGSVSTLTIQRTQQEDSAVYLCASREGGKETQYFGPGTRLLVL.

This clonotype was observed a few times. V gene TRBV20-1 combines with J gene TRBJ1-1; 7 nucleotides agree with TRBD1. The CDR3 extends over 14 amino acids. Trimming took 4 bases from V and 3 from J; bases not matched to a gene: 8. Germline lookup yields CDR1 DFQATT and CDR2 SNEGSKA (reference sequence). CDR3 region: CSAITGVLYTEAFF. The CDR3 DNA reads as TGCAGTGCTATTACAGGGGTTTTATACACTGAAGCTTTCTTT.

The V call is TRBV7-2, the J call TRBJ2-7; 8 bases fit TRBD2. Germline CDR1 reads SGHTA; CDR2 reads FQGNSA. The CDR3 is 13 residues long. The junction had 3 bases not matched to a gene; V was cut back by 5 bases and J by 3 bases. Written as DNA, the CDR3 is TGTGCCAGCAGCCGTAGCGGGATCTACGAGCAGTACTTC. Translation gives CASSRSGIYEQYF.

CDR3 nucleotides: TGTGCCACCAGCATCTCCTTCGGACAGGGGGCGCGAGATACGCAGTATTTT. It codes for CATSISFGQGARDTQYF. This sequence joins TRBV15 and TRBJ2-3, with 11 positions matching TRBD1. CDR3 length: 17 residues. Losses at the gene ends were 4 bases for V and 5 bases for J; bases not matched to a gene: 11. Germline loops: CDR1 LNHNV, CDR2 YYDKDF (reference sequence).

This clonotype was seen only a few times. The chain has TRBV25-1 and TRBJ2-2; a weak D match, TRBD2 (5 bases). The CDR3 has 14 amino acids. With 3 bases removed from V and 4 bases from J, the gap between germline ends came to 9 bases. Germline V gene lookup returns CDR1 MGHDK and CDR2 SYGVNS. CDR3 protein: CASSEPGVTGELFF. The DNA for the CDR3 is TGTGCCAGCAGTGAGCCCGGGGTCACCGGGGAGCTGTTTTTT.

The gene calls are TRBV29-1 and TRBJ2-1, with 9 bases that match TRBD2. Germline CDR1 and CDR2: SQVTM and ANQGSEA. CDR3 length equals 13 residues. The V gene end was trimmed by 4 bases and the J gene end by 7 bases; junction bases not matched to a gene: 5. This CDR3 reads CSVGRGGRNEQFF. The CDR3, as DNA: TGCAGCGTTGGGCGGGGGGGCCGAAATGAGCAGTTCTTC.

CDR3 in amino acids: CASSQDASGGTDTQYF. The CDR3 DNA sequence: TGTGCCAGCAGCCAAGATGCTAGCGGGGGCACAGATACGCAGTATTTT. The chain has TRBV3-1 and TRBJ2-3; 9 positions agree with TRBD2. V lost 0 bases and J lost 1; bases outside the gene matches: 2. Germline V gene data show CDR1 as LGHDT and CDR2 as YNNKEL (reference sequence). This CDR3 comprises 16 residues.

The chain combines TRBV5-1 with TRBJ1-2, with 9 bases lining up with TRBD1. Unmatched junction bases numbered 7, after V lost 3 bases and J lost 4 bases. Germline V gene lookup returns CDR1 SGHRS and CDR2 YFSETQ. This CDR3 region has 15 residues. CDR3 DNA: TGCGCCAGCAGCTCTACAGGGGGCGGTGGCTATGGCTACACCTTC. Translated: CASSSTGGGGYGYTF.

This chain links TRBV29-1 with TRBJ1-3; 7 bases are shared with TRBD1. V dropped 6 bases and J dropped 4; count of bases not matched to a gene: 15. The germline V gene has CDR1 SQVTM and CDR2 ANQGSEA. The CDR3 is 16 residues long. This CDR3 is CSVKRDRGTRGNTIYF. CDR3 coding DNA: TGCAGCGTCAAACGGGACAGAGGGACGCGCGGAAACACCATATATTTT.

This clonotype was counted a few times. The chain employs TRBV6-5 and TRBJ1-2, with D possibly matching TRBD1 (6 bases). In germline, CDR1 is MNHEY, CDR2 SVGAGI. The CDR3 contains 16 residues. The V end was cut by 0 bases, the J end by 4 bases, with 15 bases between. The CDR3 protein is CASSYSKIGGGYGYTF. DNA for the CDR3: TGTGCCAGCAGTTACTCGAAAATCGGGGGCGGCTATGGCTACACCTTC.